This entry is about one T cell receptor beta chain. This clonotype came up many times. Its antigen target is currently unknown. No base-level quality is on record; no much larger clone is a single base apart. This sample was taken from a study of regulatory T cells in long-lasting Graves disease (TCRdb year 2021). Background on the whole study: Patients with newly diagnosed Graves' disease had been on antithyroid drugs for under 3 months. Persistent Graves' disease patients were compared with newly diagnosed Graves' disease patients by peripheral blood TCR sequencing and RNA sequencing. The study was registered as a clinical trial and conducted in China. TCR sequencing covered some 13 persistent and around 20 newly diagnosed Graves' disease patients, around 33 samples in total.

Taken with the paper, the label for time point translates to: newly diagnosed GD, antithyroid drugs for less than 3 months. RNA was extracted from PBMCs in TRIzol for both TCR sequencing and RNA sequencing. Graves' disease was diagnosed according to American Thyroid Association guidelines. Recruitment of patients was carried out at an endocrinology department in Xi'an, China. Each patient gave 7.5 to 10 milliliters of peripheral blood, collected in an EDTA anticoagulant tube. PBMCs were isolated by Ficoll Paque Plus density gradient separation without further T cell sorting. RNA quality was checked with an Agilent 2100 Bioanalyzer and agarose gel, and concentration with a NanoDrop 2000. Overall study outcomes, separate from this receptor: The study examined only peripheral blood because the primary lesion, thyroid tissue, could not be accessed. Lower TCR Shannon entropy and fewer highly expanded clones were observed in persistent Graves' disease patients than in newly diagnosed patients, which suggested clonal expansion. The small sample size was acknowledged by the authors as a limitation that may reduce accuracy. Sequencing and analysis were restricted to the TCR beta chain. A larger number of public clonotypes was shared among persistent patients (approximately 3,000) than among newly diagnosed patients (over 850). Preferential use of TRBV28, TRBJ1-2 and TRBJ2-5 was observed in persistent disease, whereas TRBV20-1 and TRBJ2-1 were favored in newly diagnosed disease.

Library preparation employed multiplex PCR. Reads for this sample came from an Illumina HiSeq 4000. To build TCR beta libraries, CDR3 regions were amplified by Arm-PCR using iRepertoire HTBI primers. PCR products were gel purified before sequencing. Per the original workflow: Gene usage analysis of CDR3 amino acid clonotypes used the 62 TRBV and 14 to 15 TRBJ segments found across samples. Filtered high-quality paired reads were merged into contigs using COPE and FqMerger. BLAST was used to align contigs to IMGT TRBV, TRBD and TRBJ reference genes, with CDR3 defined following IMGT. Any clonotype with a frequency above 0.1% was counted as a highly expanded clone. Repertoire diversity was measured by Shannon entropy, and V-J evenness by the Gini coefficient. Public clonotypes were defined as clonotypes shared by more than one individual. The public reads were reanalyzed by TCRdb: fastp trimming at Q25, MiXCR alignment, in-frame beta chains only. Every entry covers one CDR3 protein and lists the most common genes and DNA from its rows. In this record, the V and J calls reflect TCRdb's handling and not the investigators' own analysis. This sample has about 530,000 distinct CDR3 sequences in its table, and roughly 16% of those were observed once. The ten top clones hold more than 20% of the sample.

The CDR3 covers 14 residues, taking in both the cysteine and the phenylalanine. Only CDR3 DNA remains: 42 bases, in frame from the first base. CDR1 and CDR2 are drawn from the germline V gene: MNHNS, SASEGT. V is pared back by 5 bases and J by 1 base, with 11 bases lying between the germline termini. These same records also appear under a second study, on T cells in Graves' hyperthyroidism and ophthalmopathy. That second report states: Stable Graves' hyperthyroidism was defined as the absence of progression to ophthalmopathy over 18 months of follow-up. The hyperthyroidism patients were between 18 and 65 years old and newly diagnosed, with a disease duration of less than 2 months. Patients with uncontrolled infections, other autoimmune diseases, pregnancy or lactation were excluded. Diagnoses were established on the basis of clinical symptoms, serum thyroxine and TRAb, thyroid ultrasound, and orbital computed tomography. For the first round of RT-PCR on the TCR CDR3, the HTBI primer set was used together with the Qiagen OneStep RT-PCR kit. Most expanded thyroid clonotypes (frequency above 0.001) were also detected in blood, suggesting blood repertoires may reflect thyroid immune responses. A model built on a 13 V-J signature distinguished ophthalmopathy from stable hyperthyroidism, reaching around 88% sensitivity and 81% to 83% specificity in cross-validation and 80%/75% in testing. In validation, the model predicted progression to ophthalmopathy with roughly 70% sensitivity and over 72% specificity, a median of around 6.6 months before onset. To identify distinguishing TCR V-J signatures, a discovery cohort of some 100 patients was used, comprising 43 with Graves' ophthalmopathy and 57 with stable Graves' hyperthyroidism. Prospective prediction of ophthalmopathy was tested in an independent validation cohort of some 19 hyperthyroidism patients and 15 to 17 patients who later progressed to ophthalmopathy. The 100 or so discovery patients were randomly split 7:3 into training and test sets. Thyroid tissue and blood T-cell repertoires from roughly 6 Graves' hyperthyroidism patients were also compared in the study. After blood sampling, hyperthyroidism patients were treated with methimazole at a starting dose of 30 mg daily, and ophthalmopathy patients were treated with high-dose intravenous methylprednisolone. Libraries were constructed in a second round of multiplex PCR, after which size selection and purification were carried out. The libraries were sequenced on an Illumina HiSeq2000 using paired-end 100 bp reads. SOAPnuke was used to process the raw data, with reads discarded if the reads contained adapters or uncalled bases, had a mean Phred below 15, or lacked an exact constant-primer or identifier match. COPE v1.2.5 was used to merge the high-quality paired reads, and each unique nucleotide sequence was defined as a clonotype. Clonotypes were aligned to IMGT TRBV, TRBD and TRBJ reference segments using MiTCR v1.1. Analysis was restricted to V-J combinations with a frequency above 0.0001, which covered 99.2% of repertoires. A TCS score was defined as the ratio between F50 (clonal expansion) and ExV (chaos), using BLOSUM62-based TCRdist between CDR3 peptides within each V-J. Welch's t-statistics and random forest reduced fewer than 600 V-J features to 13, which were used in a naive Bayes classifier (R e1071). Sample size was not statistically predetermined, and blinding of investigators to group allocation was not performed. According to the paper, TCR Vbeta CDR3 sequencing was carried out on some 130 peripheral blood samples, which came from fewer than 50 ophthalmopathy, under 85 hyperthyroidism and roughly 17 progressor patients.

The rearrangement joined TRBV6-1 to TRBJ1-1; possibly the D gene is TRBD1, per 6 matching bases. The clonotype comes from a woman in her forties or fifties with Graves disease. Donor details come from another sample of the same person, matched by shared clones. The source material was peripheral blood mononuclear cells (PBMCs), sampled at new diagnosis, from a patient treated with antithyroid drugs. This receptor carries the CDR3 CASSPTGKNTEAFF. The sequenced DNA is TGTGCCAGCAGTCCGACAGGAAAGAACACTGAAGCTTTCTTT.